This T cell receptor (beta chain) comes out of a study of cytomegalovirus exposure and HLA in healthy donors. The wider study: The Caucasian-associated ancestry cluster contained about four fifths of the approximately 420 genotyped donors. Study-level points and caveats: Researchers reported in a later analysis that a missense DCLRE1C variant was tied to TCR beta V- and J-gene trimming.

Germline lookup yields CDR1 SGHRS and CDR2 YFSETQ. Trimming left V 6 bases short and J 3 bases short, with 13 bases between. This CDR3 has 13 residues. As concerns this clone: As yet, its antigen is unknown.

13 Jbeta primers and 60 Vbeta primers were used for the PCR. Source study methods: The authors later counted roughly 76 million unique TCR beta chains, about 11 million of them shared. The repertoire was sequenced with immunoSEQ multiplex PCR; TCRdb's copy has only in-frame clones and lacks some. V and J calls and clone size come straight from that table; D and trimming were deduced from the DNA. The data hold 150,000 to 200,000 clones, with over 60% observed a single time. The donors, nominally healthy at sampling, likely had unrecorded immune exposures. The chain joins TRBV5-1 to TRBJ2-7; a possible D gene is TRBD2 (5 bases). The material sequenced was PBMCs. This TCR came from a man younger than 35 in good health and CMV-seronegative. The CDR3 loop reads CASTEDWDYEQYF. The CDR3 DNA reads TGCGCCAGCACCGAGGACTGGGACTACGAGCAGTACTTC.